The rows below give T cell receptor beta chains drawn from one sample of a study of T cell responses to AZD1222 COVID-19 vaccine. Sequencing was performed with immunoSEQ multiplex PCR; in TCRdb, only in-frame clones are kept and a portion is missing. The sample has more than 95,000 clones; around 89% are singletons. The specimen was peripheral blood, collected on day 0 of MenACWY control vaccination. These receptor sequences come from an adult in good health. The CDR3 runs from the conserved cysteine through the conserved F or W. The order of the fields is J gene, clone size, D gene, V gene, CDR3 protein, CDR3 DNA. D genes are given only for firm matches. Part of the rows lack a size; the others show once, few, many or a class for expanded clones.

TRBJ2-1,once,TRBD2,TRBV4-1,CATSRVAGRGDEQFF,TGCGCCACCTCGAGGGTAGCGGGACGCGGCGATGAGCAGTTCTTC
TRBJ1-2,.,.,TRBV7-3,CASSLGQQQYGYTF,TGTGCCAGCAGCTTAGGCCAGCAACAATATGGCTACACCTTC
TRBJ1-2,.,.,TRBV7-9,CASSRAGTNYGYTF,TGTGCCAGCAGCAGAGCCGGGACAAACTATGGCTACACCTTC
TRBJ2-1,once,TRBD2,TRBV3-1/TRBV3-2,CASSQIAGSYNEQFF,TGTGCCAGCAGCCAAATAGCGGGATCCTACAATGAGCAGTTCTTC
TRBJ1-1,.,TRBD1,TRBV7-9,CARSGQVNTEAFF,TGTGCCAGATCGGGACAGGTAAACACTGAAGCTTTCTTT
TRBJ2-7,.,TRBD2,TRBV6-4,CASSGGGSGTSLLYEQYF,TGTGCCAGCAGTGGGGGGGGTAGCGGGACCAGTCTATTGTACGAGCAGTACTTC
TRBJ1-2,.,.,TRBV7-9,CASSYQGWDYGYTF,TGTGCCAGCAGCTATCAGGGGTGGGACTATGGCTACACCTTC
TRBJ2-3,.,.,TRBV27,CASTLTRDSGDTQYF,TGTGCCAGCACCCTAACCAGGGACTCGGGAGATACGCAGTATTTT
TRBJ2-2,.,.,TRBV5-4,CASSLLATGELFF,TGTGCCAGCAGCTTGCTCGCCACCGGGGAGCTGTTTTTT
TRBJ1-1,.,.,TRBV27,CASSLSWGEGEAFF,TGTGCCAGCAGTTTATCGTGGGGGGAGGGTGAAGCTTTCTTT
TRBJ1-1,.,.,TRBV7-3,CASSLSLNTEAFF,TGTGCCAGCAGCTTATCCCTGAACACTGAAGCTTTCTTT